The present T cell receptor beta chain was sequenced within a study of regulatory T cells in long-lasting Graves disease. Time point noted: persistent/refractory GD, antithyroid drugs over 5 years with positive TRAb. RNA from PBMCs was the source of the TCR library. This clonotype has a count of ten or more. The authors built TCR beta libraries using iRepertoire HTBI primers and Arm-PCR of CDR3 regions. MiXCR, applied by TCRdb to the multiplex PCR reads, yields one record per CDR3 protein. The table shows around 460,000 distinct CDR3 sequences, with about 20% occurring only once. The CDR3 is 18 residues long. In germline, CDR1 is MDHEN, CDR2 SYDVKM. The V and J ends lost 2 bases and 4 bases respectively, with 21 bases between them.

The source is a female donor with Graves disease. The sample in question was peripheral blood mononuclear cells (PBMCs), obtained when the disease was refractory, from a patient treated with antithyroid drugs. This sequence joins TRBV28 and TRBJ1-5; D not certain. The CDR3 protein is CASSLPRRPPELNQPQHF. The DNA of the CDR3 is TGTGCCAGCAGTTTACCCCGGCGCCCCCCGGAACTAAATCAGCCCCAGCATTTT.